Listed below are T cell receptor beta chains from one sample, sequenced in a study of Ad26.COV2.S vaccination and SARS-CoV-2 variants. The repertoire was sequenced with immunoSEQ multiplex PCR; TCRdb's copy has only in-frame clones and lacks some. The sample has fewer than 400,000 clones; 70% to 90% are singletons. Sequenced material: peripheral blood, taken in a trial of Ad26.COV2.S vaccine versus placebo. The receptors come from a person aged 18-60 years who received the Ad26.COV2.S COVID-19 vaccine or a placebo. Each CDR3 is given with its conserved first and last residue. The order of the fields is D gene, J gene, V gene, clone size, CDR3 length, CDR3 protein, CDR3 DNA. A D gene is named only where the DNA matches it firmly. The size entry is marked missing in some rows and otherwise reads once, few, many or a size class.

D gene: TRBD2
J gene: TRBJ2-3
V gene: TRBV24-1
clone size: NA
CDR3 length: 17
CDR3 protein: CATSEQQWGGKTDTQYF
CDR3 DNA: TGTGCCACCAGTGAACAGCAGTGGGGGGGAAAGACAGATACGCAGTATTTT

D gene: NA
J gene: TRBJ1-1
V gene: TRBV23-1
clone size: once
CDR3 length: 17
CDR3 protein: CASSHPGTLTGDTEAFF
CDR3 DNA: TGCGCCAGCAGTCACCCCGGGACGCTAACTGGGGACACTGAAGCTTTCTTT

D gene: NA
J gene: TRBJ1-3
V gene: TRBV5-1
clone size: NA
CDR3 length: 15
CDR3 protein: CASSLGTGSGNTIYF
CDR3 DNA: TGCGCCAGCAGCTTGGGTACCGGCTCTGGAAACACCATATATTTT

D gene: NA
J gene: TRBJ2-5
V gene: TRBV3-1/TRBV3-2
clone size: NA
CDR3 length: 14
CDR3 protein: CASSQRDGQETQYF
CDR3 DNA: TGTGCCAGCAGCCAACGCGACGGACAAGAGACCCAGTACTTC

D gene: NA
J gene: TRBJ1-3
V gene: TRBV19
clone size: NA
CDR3 length: 15
CDR3 protein: CASRGFSYSGNTIYF
CDR3 DNA: TGTGCCAGTAGGGGGTTCAGCTACTCTGGAAACACCATATATTTT

D gene: NA
J gene: TRBJ2-5
V gene: TRBV6-1
clone size: NA
CDR3 length: 13
CDR3 protein: CASSEVGTETQYF
CDR3 DNA: TGTGCCAGCAGTGAAGTAGGCACGGAGACCCAGTACTTC

D gene: TRBD1
J gene: TRBJ1-1
V gene: TRBV28
clone size: NA
CDR3 length: 15
CDR3 protein: CASSFRSQGWTEAFF
CDR3 DNA: TGTGCCAGCAGTTTTCGGTCACAGGGGTGGACTGAAGCTTTCTTT

D gene: TRBD2
J gene: TRBJ2-5
V gene: TRBV6-6
clone size: NA
CDR3 length: 15
CDR3 protein: CASSASSGGAGTQYF
CDR3 DNA: TGTGCCAGCAGTGCCTCTAGCGGGGGGGCCGGTACCCAGTACTTC

D gene: TRBD2
J gene: TRBJ2-5
V gene: TRBV27
clone size: NA
CDR3 length: 15
CDR3 protein: CSWVERGDVQETQYF
CDR3 DNA: TGTTCCTGGGTGGAGCGGGGGGACGTCCAAGAGACCCAGTACTTC

D gene: TRBD2
J gene: TRBJ2-7
V gene: TRBV4-1
clone size: NA
CDR3 length: 19
CDR3 protein: CASSQESGLAGSVTYEQYF
CDR3 DNA: TGCGCCAGCAGCCAAGAGTCAGGACTAGCGGGGTCGGTAACCTACGAGCAGTACTTC

D gene: TRBD1
J gene: TRBJ1-6
V gene: TRBV2
clone size: NA
CDR3 length: 16
CDR3 protein: CASRNPGQGYNSPLHF
CDR3 DNA: TGTGCCAGCAGGAACCCGGGACAGGGGTATAATTCACCCCTCCACTTT

D gene: NA
J gene: TRBJ2-1
V gene: TRBV28
clone size: once
CDR3 length: 16
CDR3 protein: CASSPPPGSEGNEQFF
CDR3 DNA: TGTGCCAGCAGTCCTCCCCCGGGTAGCGAAGGGAATGAGCAGTTCTTC

D gene: NA
J gene: TRBJ1-2
V gene: TRBV6-7
clone size: once
CDR3 length: 9
CDR3 protein: CASTPGYTF
CDR3 DNA: TGTGCCAGCACCCCTGGCTACACCTTC

D gene: NA
J gene: TRBJ1-2
V gene: TRBV6-5
clone size: NA
CDR3 length: 15
CDR3 protein: CASSDRPRTDYGYTF
CDR3 DNA: TGTGCCAGCAGCGACAGGCCGCGGACAGACTATGGCTACACCTTC

D gene: NA
J gene: TRBJ2-3
V gene: TRBV5-1
clone size: NA
CDR3 length: 14
CDR3 protein: CASQLLGIADTQYF
CDR3 DNA: TGCGCCAGCCAGCTTTTGGGAATCGCAGATACGCAGTATTTT

D gene: NA
J gene: TRBJ2-5
V gene: TRBV6-6
clone size: NA
CDR3 length: 13
CDR3 protein: CASRGGWRETQYF
CDR3 DNA: TGTGCCAGCAGGGGAGGATGGCGGGAGACCCAGTACTTC

D gene: TRBD2
J gene: TRBJ2-1
V gene: TRBV6-5
clone size: NA
CDR3 length: 14
CDR3 protein: CASSLAGGPAEQFF
CDR3 DNA: TGTGCCAGCAGCTTAGCGGGGGGGCCCGCTGAGCAGTTCTTC

D gene: NA
J gene: TRBJ2-1
V gene: TRBV10-3
clone size: NA
CDR3 length: 17
CDR3 protein: CAISSPLGTPDGNEQFF
CDR3 DNA: TGTGCCATCAGCTCCCCTCTCGGGACCCCAGACGGCAATGAGCAGTTCTTC

D gene: TRBD2
J gene: TRBJ2-7
V gene: TRBV27
clone size: NA
CDR3 length: 18
CDR3 protein: CASSLFWASGGSNYEQYF
CDR3 DNA: TGTGCCAGCAGTTTATTCTGGGCTAGCGGGGGGTCGAACTACGAGCAGTACTTC

D gene: NA
J gene: TRBJ2-6
V gene: TRBV16
clone size: NA
CDR3 length: 13
CDR3 protein: CASSSSGANVLTF
CDR3 DNA: TGTGCCAGCAGCTCCTCTGGGGCCAACGTCCTGACTTTC

D gene: NA
J gene: TRBJ2-7
V gene: TRBV9
clone size: NA
CDR3 length: 14
CDR3 protein: CASSVGSRGDEQYF
CDR3 DNA: TGTGCCAGCAGCGTAGGGTCCAGGGGTGACGAGCAGTACTTC

D gene: NA
J gene: TRBJ2-7
V gene: TRBV7-9
clone size: once
CDR3 length: 15
CDR3 protein: CASSPSTGRPHEQYF
CDR3 DNA: TGTGCCAGCAGCCCCTCAACAGGGAGACCCCACGAGCAGTACTTC

D gene: NA
J gene: TRBJ1-5
V gene: TRBV7-2
clone size: once
CDR3 length: 15
CDR3 protein: CASSLTGPSNQPQHF
CDR3 DNA: TGTGCCAGCAGCCTAACAGGCCCTAGCAATCAGCCCCAGCATTTT

D gene: NA
J gene: TRBJ1-6
V gene: TRBV2
clone size: NA
CDR3 length: 14
CDR3 protein: CASSVVGGDSPLHF
CDR3 DNA: TGTGCCAGCAGTGTTGTTGGTGGCGATTCACCCCTCCACTTT

D gene: TRBD2
J gene: TRBJ2-6
V gene: TRBV18
clone size: few
CDR3 length: 19
CDR3 protein: CASSLFRGDPSSGANVLTF
CDR3 DNA: TGTGCCAGCTCTCTCTTCCGGGGGGACCCAAGCTCTGGGGCCAACGTCCTGACTTTC

D gene: TRBD1
J gene: TRBJ2-3
V gene: TRBV28
clone size: once
CDR3 length: 15
CDR3 protein: CASSLPGQGTDTQYF
CDR3 DNA: TGTGCCAGCAGTTTACCGGGACAGGGCACAGATACGCAGTATTTT

D gene: NA
J gene: TRBJ1-1
V gene: TRBV7-2
clone size: NA
CDR3 length: 14
CDR3 protein: CASSSLPRAGEAFF
CDR3 DNA: TGTGCCAGCAGCTCACTCCCCAGGGCTGGTGAAGCTTTCTTT

D gene: NA
J gene: TRBJ1-4
V gene: TRBV4-1
clone size: NA
CDR3 length: 16
CDR3 protein: CASSYLNRQEAEKLFF
CDR3 DNA: TGCGCCAGCAGCTACCTAAACCGACAGGAGGCGGAAAAACTGTTTTTT